The T cell receptor beta chain under discussion was sequenced for a study of T cells after yellow fever vaccination. TCRdb re-called the 5' RACE reads through MiXCR, storing one row per CDR3 protein. The repertoire holds around 300,000 distinct CDR3 sequences, with 3.5% to 4.5% as singletons. The table lists this clonotype with many counts. This CDR3 has 17 amino acids. V shed 0 bases and J 1 base; nucleotides not matched to a gene: 6. The germline CDR1 and CDR2 sequences are SGHRS and YFSETQ. V gene TRBV5-1 combines with J gene TRBJ2-1, with 8 bases matching TRBD2. Sequencing used PBMCs, obtained 15 days after the yellow fever booster vaccination. This clonotype was sampled from a young man who received the YFV17D yellow fever vaccine. The CDR3 is CASSLAIGGVSYNEQFF. CDR3 sequence (DNA): TGCGCCAGCAGCTTGGCCATCGGGGGGGTTTCCTACAATGAGCAGTTCTTC.